In its sample, the clone carrying this T cell receptor beta chain was seen many times. Its antigen is currently unknown. The V end was cut by 0 bases, the J end by 6 bases, with 7 bases between. The CDR3 has 13 residues. Germline CDR1 is LGHNA and CDR2 is YNFKEQ. These data belong to a study of T-cell reconstitution after alpha-beta-depleted transplantation in children. A TCRbeta library incorporating unique molecular identifiers was prepared. TCRdb fed the PCR reads into MiXCR, producing one record per CDR3 protein. The sample lists around 580,000 distinct CDR3 sequences; under 25% were seen once. General study results and limits: Where some patients showed high TCRbeta diversity at day 60, it came from recipient T cells and thymic progenitors that had survived. Several hundred graft clones that had expanded were reportedly the source of alpha-beta T cells about two months after transplant. T-cell counts and diversity at one year post-transplant came mainly from newly produced T cells.

This TCR was sampled from a boy in the first two years of life who had a stem cell transplant for acute myeloid leukemia, so the T cells may come from the graft donor. This specimen was PBMCs, mostly from graft donor cells, taken 360 days after TCRalphabeta/CD19-depleted stem cell transplant. This rearrangement joins TRBV4-2 to TRBJ2-3; D gene ambiguous. CDR3 loop: CASSQDTGDTQYF. The CDR3 bases are TGTGCCAGCAGCCAAGATACCGGGGATACGCAGTATTTT.